This TCR beta chain was identified in a study of T cells in Graves' hyperthyroidism and ophthalmopathy. The source material, RNA transcripts, was used to amplify TCR beta CDR3 regions. Initially, a first-round RT-PCR of the TCR CDR3 employed the HTBI primer set. TCRdb reprocessed the multiplex PCR reads with MiXCR, giving one entry per CDR3 protein. The sample records around 270,000 distinct CDR3 sequences, less than 20% being singletons. There are many counts of this clonotype. Uncontrolled infection, other autoimmune disease, pregnancy or lactation barred patients from enrollment. The CDR3 consists of 15 residues. The germline V gene encodes CDR1 GTSNPN and CDR2 SVGIG (reference sequence). Trimming removed 0 bases from V and 0 bases from J, with 11 bases in between.

The material sequenced was blood. The source is a man aged 45-60 years with Graves' ophthalmopathy. The V call is TRBV30, the J call TRBJ1-1; D is ambiguous. The CDR3 protein is CAWSVRRTMNTEAFF. CDR3 in DNA: TGTGCCTGGAGTGTCCGGAGGACCATGAACACTGAAGCTTTCTTT. Together with reference TRBV30 and TRBJ1-1, the CDR3 gives the full variable domain: SQTIHQWPATLVQPVGSPLSLECTVEGTSNPNLYWYRQAAGRGLQLLFYSVGIGQISSEVPQNLSASRPQDRQFILSSKKLLLSDSGFYLCAWSVRRTMNTEAFFGQGTRLTVV.